This note documents a single T cell receptor beta chain sequence. The data originate from a study of blood T cell repertoires in COVID-19. V was trimmed by 5 bases and J by 5 bases, leaving 6 bases between them. CDR3 length equals 11 residues. Looked up from germline, CDR1 is MGHRA and CDR2 is YSYEKL. Repertoires were generated with immunoSEQ multiplex PCR, while TCRdb's copy carries only in-frame clones and drops some. The sample includes hundreds of thousands of clones, roughly 89% of them seen just once. This chain links TRBV4-1 with TRBJ1-1; D may be TRBD1 (5 bases). The source of this sequence is a man aged 18 to 29 with COVID-19, enrolled during active disease. Sequencing used peripheral blood. CDR3 sequence reads: CASSGGTEAFF. CDR3 nucleotides: TGCGCCAGCAGCGGGGGGACTGAAGCTTTCTTT.